This TCR beta chain was profiled in a study of PD-1 blockade in classical Hodgkin lymphoma (dated by TCRdb to about 2020). Background for the entire study: Nivolumab dosing was 3 mg/kg intravenously every 2 weeks, continuing until either disease progression or unacceptable toxicity. The study used TCR beta sequencing and CyTOF to define a peripheral blood immune signature of response to PD-1 blockade in classical Hodgkin lymphoma.

Genomic DNA was isolated using the Qiagen DNeasy kit from unsorted PBMCs as well as from negatively selected CD4+ and CD8+ fractions. TCR beta CDR3 regions were subjected to amplification by immunoSEQ multiplex PCR with primers that anneal to V and J segments. A synthetic immune receptor repertoire was used to minimize amplification bias, and any residual bias was removed computationally once sequencing was done. As for the authors' bioinformatics: Custom Python scripts were used to quantify repertoire diversity as the Shannon entropy index. Unsorted, CD4+ and CD8+ repertoires were examined separately, except in combined analyses, for which CD4+ and CD8+ sequences were merged in silico. Clonal expansion was defined as at least a 2-fold frequency increase after treatment relative to C1D1, with a pseudocount of 0.5 for undetected baseline clones. Clones with 0 or 1 copy at C1D1 were defined as singleton clones, while clones with 2 or more copies were defined as non-singleton clones. Clones expanded in unsorted samples were assigned a CD4+, CD8+ or unknown annotation through matching of protein sequences in sorted samples from the same patient. Diversity changes from C1D1 to C4D1 were tested in paired samples using Wilcoxon tests. TCRdb holds this immuneACCESS table with in-frame rearrangements only. Some clones are missing; in checked studies, unresolved V genes explain under half, and the rest has no known cause. V and J calls plus clone size are reproduced from that table; the DNA served to infer D and trimming. This sample lists 35,000 to 50,000 clones; approximately 70% were detected once. The ten largest clonotypes hold 2.8% of the sample.

The time point label here, explained by the study, means: cycle 2 day 1 (C2D1) of nivolumab. Every trial patient had relapsed following autologous stem cell transplantation, and prior brentuximab vedotin exposure was what differed among cohorts A, B and C. A total of 50 to 70 patients with relapsed/refractory classical Hodgkin lymphoma made up the trial cohort, and each patient's best overall response was complete response, partial response or progressive disease. Single-agent nivolumab was administered to trial patients in the multi-cohort phase II CheckMate 205 trial. An independent review committee assessed best overall response by applying the 2007 International Working Group response criteria. Trial PBMCs were collected immediately before nivolumab initiation (C1D1) and during therapy at cycle 2 day 1 and cycle 4 day 1. Peripheral blood was collected in 8 mL Vacutainer Cell Preparation Tubes, from which PBMCs were isolated by centrifugation and then cryopreserved.

What the research found in general, with its limitations: Baseline TCR diversity was reported as lower in newly diagnosed patients than in healthy donors, and lower still in relapsed/refractory patients. The study was limited to a single clinical trial cohort, and causes of repertoire differences, possibly disease activity or prior therapy, remained undefined. Baseline diversity similar to that of newly diagnosed patients was observed in trial patients achieving complete response, whereas significantly lower diversity was observed in partial responders and progressors. CD4+ but not CD8+ TCR diversity rose significantly by C4D1 (p=0.0027 vs p=0.16), most apparent in complete responders (p=0.02). Lower diversity was seen in patients whose nivolumab began less than 1 year after ASCT, and these patients were left out of later analyses so that immune reconstitution would not confound the results.

V is shortened by 7 bases, J by 1 base, and the region joining them spans 11 bases. CDR3 length: 14 amino acids, cysteine to phenylalanine. Only CDR3 DNA is held: 42 bases, read in frame from base 1. CDR1 and CDR2 are read off the germline V gene (reference sequence) as SEHNR and FQNEAQ. Notes on this clone: Its antigen remains unidentified. Per-nucleotide qualities are absent, and no much larger clonotype sits a single base away.

The V and J segments used are TRBV7-9 and TRBJ2-1; no D gene can be assigned with confidence. The clonotype was recovered from a human donor with classical Hodgkin lymphoma. The sequences come from peripheral blood mononuclear cells (PBMCs), collected before the second cycle of nivolumab. The CDR3 region has the sequence CASNPAVSYNEQFF. The base sequence is TGTGCCAGCAACCCGGCAGTATCCTACAATGAGCAGTTCTTC. The variable domain in full, with residues beyond the CDR3 obtained from the reference TRBV7-9 and TRBJ2-1 genes, is DTGVSQNPRHKITKRGQNVTFRCDPISEHNRLYWYRQTLGQGPEFLTYFQNEAQLEKSRLLSDRFSAERPKGSFSTLEIQRTEQGDSAMYLCASNPAVSYNEQFFGPGTRLTVL.